These 30 T cell receptor beta chains were all obtained from the same sample, sequenced in a study of technical replicates of blood from several donors (dated by TCRdb to 2017 to 2019). Library preparation was by the immunoSEQ multiplex PCR assay. Imported from immuneACCESS, the table was reduced by TCRdb to in-frame sequences with V and J called. These copies leave out some clones; in studies compared against another copy, an unresolved V gene accounts for under half, and the cause of the remainder is not known. For this sample there are about 83,000 clones; around 96% appear just once. The top ten hold approximately 0.3% of the sample. Sequencing was performed on T cells isolated from PBMCs. The receptors here all came from a human donor in good health.

This rearrangement joins TRBV28 to TRBJ1-2; perhaps TRBD1 as D (5 bases). This CDR3 spans 15 amino acids. The V and J ends lost 4 bases and 14 bases respectively, with 26 bases between them. Per germline, CDR1 MDHEN and CDR2 SYDVKM. The CDR3 bases are TGTGCCAGCAGTTCCCACCTGTCGGGGTCCGATGGGGGGACCTTC. It yields the protein CASSSHLSGSDGGTF.

V is TRBV19 and J is TRBJ1-4; 7 bases fit TRBD1. The V and J ends lost 7 bases and 5 bases, in that order; junction bases with no gene match: 7. CDR3 length equals 14 residues. In germline, CDR1 is LNHDA, CDR2 SQIVND (reference sequence). CDR3 nucleotide sequence: TGTGCCAGTAACAAGGGGGCGGGAAATGAAAAACTGTTTTTT. Protein product: CASNKGAGNEKLFF.

This chain joins TRBV11-2 and TRBJ1-5; 7 bases are shared with TRBD1. Germline-derived CDR1 and CDR2 are SGHAT and FQNNGV. The CDR3 contains 15 residues. V lost 5 bases, J lost 0 bases, and 4 bases stayed unmatched. CDR3 protein: CASSPTGDSNQPQHF. In nucleotides, the CDR3 is TGTGCCAGCAGCCCCACAGGGGATAGCAATCAGCCCCAGCATTTT.

The rearrangement joins TRBV7-9 to TRBJ1-1; 9 nucleotides align to TRBD1. The CDR3 length is 16 residues. The trim removed 10 bases at V and 6 bases at J, leaving 18 bases unmatched. Germline values: CDR1 SEHNR, CDR2 FQNEAQ (reference sequence). The DNA of the CDR3 is TGTGCCACCGTCCCGGGACAGGGTAGCAAGGTCGCTGAAGCTTTCTTT. Its protein is CATVPGQGSKVAEAFF.

A single count supports this clone. V and J are TRBV5-1 and TRBJ2-1, with TRBD1 identical over 7 bases. After removal of 3 bases from V and 9 bases from J, the junction contained 12 bases not matched to a gene. This CDR3 contains 15 residues. Germline V lookup: CDR1 SGHRS, CDR2 YFSETQ. The CDR3 DNA follows: TGCGCCAGCAGCTCGCAGGGCCCTAGGACAGGTGAGCAGTTCTTC. Its translation: CASSSQGPRTGEQFF. Variable domain in full (rest from reference TRBV5-1 and TRBJ2-1): KAGVTQTPRYLIKTRGQQVTLSCSPISGHRSVSWYQQTPGQGLQFLFEYFSETQRNKGNFPGRFSGRQFSNSRSEMNVSTLELGDSALYLCASSSQGPRTGEQFFGPGTRLTVL.

The J gene is TRBJ1-1, the V gene TRBV7-2; TRBD1 matches 7 bases. The CDR3 runs to 15 residues. Germline-derived CDR1 and CDR2 are SGHTA and FQGNSA. V lost 2 bases to trimming and J lost 1 base; unmatched junction nucleotides: 4. The CDR3 nucleotides read TGTGCCAGCAGCTTATACAGGGGAAGGAACACTGAAGCTTTCTTT. Residues: CASSLYRGRNTEAFF.

The chain carries TRBV5-1 and TRBJ1-1, with 10 bases aligning to TRBD1. The CDR3 has 16 amino acids. The germline V gene encodes CDR1 SGHRS and CDR2 YFSETQ. The V and J ends lost 0 bases and 8 bases, in that order; junction bases with no gene match: 10. The CDR3 loop is CASSLDGDRGRPEAFF. CDR3 in DNA: TGCGCCAGCAGCTTGGACGGGGACAGGGGACGTCCGGAAGCTTTCTTT.

The CDR3 loop reads CSALRSDTQYF. In nucleotides, the CDR3 is TGCAGTGCTCTAAGGAGCGATACGCAGTATTTT. V usage is TRBV20-1 and J usage is TRBJ2-3; no definite D call. CDR1 is DFQATT, CDR2 SNEGSKA, per germline (reference sequence). The CDR3 is made up of 11 amino acids. The V gene lost 5 bases and the J gene lost 6 bases, with 9 bases spanning the gap.

This clone was seen a single time. This chain joins TRBV9 and TRBJ2-7, with 8 bases matching TRBD2. The length of the CDR3 is 15 residues. With 2 bases clipped from V and 3 bases from J, the junction kept 7 bases outside the gene matches. Germline CDR1 is SGDLS and CDR2 is YYNGEE. CDR3 nucleotide sequence: TGTGCCAGCAGCGTCACGAGCGGGAGTTACTACGAGCAGTACTTC. Protein: CASSVTSGSYYEQYF.

J is TRBJ2-3 and V is TRBV10-3; 11 bases are shared with TRBD2. The CDR3 runs 15 residues. Germline trimming cut 8 bases from V and 2 bases from J; bases unmatched to any gene: 6. Germline V gene lookup returns CDR1 ENHRY and CDR2 SYGVKD. CDR3 loop: CAIHVAGGNTDTQYF. The CDR3 coding sequence is TGTGCCATCCACGTAGCGGGAGGGAACACAGATACGCAGTATTTT.

The rearrangement uses TRBV5-8 and TRBJ1-5; maybe TRBD1 (6 bases). The germline V and J ends were trimmed by 0 bases and 7 bases, with 20 bases remaining between them. This CDR3 has 17 residues. In germline, CDR1 is SGHTS, CDR2 YDEGEE. Written as DNA, the CDR3 is TGTGCCAGCAGCTTGGAACCACAGGGAGAAGGCGAACAGCCCCAGCATTTT. It encodes CASSLEPQGEGEQPQHF.

The chain combines TRBV11-2 with TRBJ2-7, with 8 bases matching TRBD1. V was pared by 4 bases and J by 0 bases, with 5 bases of the junction left unmatched. Germline V gene lookup returns CDR1 SGHAT and CDR2 FQNNGV. The CDR3 covers 15 residues. The DNA of the CDR3 is TGTGCCAGCAGCTCGTCTACAGGGGGCTCCTACGAGCAGTACTTC. This gives the protein CASSSSTGGSYEQYF.

This chain joins TRBV29-1 and TRBJ2-7; 8 bases line up with TRBD1. The V gene's germline CDR1 is SQVTM and CDR2 ANQGSEA. The CDR3 sequence is 13 residues long. J lost 4 bases, V lost 1 base, and 3 bases had no gene match. For the CDR3, the DNA is TGCAGCGTTGAAGGCAGGGGGCCATACGAGCAGTACTTC. It is translated as CSVEGRGPYEQYF.

The chain is built from TRBV2 and TRBJ1-1; a possible D gene is TRBD1 (6 bases). Germline CDR1 is SNHLY and CDR2 is FYNNEI. V was clipped by 7 bases and J by 4 bases, with 13 bases between them. The CDR3 is 13 amino acids. The CDR3 protein is CASNPDRSTEAFF. The CDR3 nucleotides are TGTGCCAGCAACCCCGACAGGAGCACTGAAGCTTTCTTT.

This clone was detected only once. V usage is TRBV19 and J usage is TRBJ2-5, with 7 bases matching TRBD2. This CDR3 comprises 14 residues. CDR1 and CDR2 from the germline V gene are LNHDA and SQIVND (reference sequence). J lost 5 bases, V lost 1 base, and 4 bases had no gene match. The CDR3 nucleotides are TGTGCCAGTAGTATAGTGGGGGGGGTGGAGACCCAGTACTTC. Translating it yields CASSIVGGVETQYF.

The chain combines TRBV27 with TRBJ2-5, with D unresolved. This CDR3 region has 14 residues. The V gene's germline CDR1 is MNHEY and CDR2 SMNVEV (reference sequence). Trimming stripped 7 bases from V and 2 bases from J, with 14 bases between. CDR3 sequence (DNA): TGTGCCAGCAAAACTAACGCCCCTCAAGAGACCCAGTACTTC. Protein sequence: CASKTNAPQETQYF.

V usage is TRBV10-1 and J usage is TRBJ1-3; the D is unclear. This CDR3 spans 15 amino acids. Germline V gene lookup returns CDR1 WNHNN and CDR2 SYGVQD (reference sequence). Trimming stripped 0 bases from V and 0 bases from J, with 6 bases between. The CDR3 DNA reads as TGCGCCAGCAGTGAGTCGAGGATCTCTGGAAACACCATATATTTT. This translates into CASSESRISGNTIYF.

The V gene is TRBV11-2, the J gene TRBJ1-5, with D hard to call. The V and J ends lost 1 base and 4 bases respectively, with 5 bases between them. Germline CDR1 and CDR2: SGHAT and FQNNGV. The CDR3 is 13 amino acids. This CDR3 is CASSLGPNQPQHF. The CDR3 nucleotides read TGTGCCAGCAGCTTAGGGCCGAATCAGCCCCAGCATTTT.

The rearrangement links TRBV6-5 to TRBJ2-1, with 7 bases fitting TRBD2. V trimming: 2 bases; J trimming: 2 bases; junction bases outside the gene matches: 0. The length of the CDR3 is 14 residues. The germline gives CDR1 MNHEY, CDR2 SVGAGI. The CDR3 sequence is CASSYAGAYNEQFF. In DNA, the CDR3 is TGTGCCAGCAGTTACGCGGGGGCCTACAATGAGCAGTTCTTC.

J is TRBJ2-5 and V is TRBV18; D is possibly TRBD2 (6 bases). The CDR3 is 14 amino acids. Germline-derived CDR1 and CDR2 are KGHSH and LQKENI. The V end was cut by 6 bases, the J end by 2 bases, with 13 bases between. The CDR3 loop reads CASSRNRGQETQYF. In nucleotides, the CDR3 is TGTGCCAGCTCGCGCAACCGGGGGCAAGAGACCCAGTACTTC.

The chain combines TRBV6-5 with TRBJ1-2; the D is unclear. The CDR3 runs 14 residues. Germline CDR1 is MNHEY and CDR2 is SVGAGI. V was trimmed by 0 bases and J by 11 bases, leaving 16 bases between them. The chain's CDR3 is CASSYSIPPHLYTF. The CDR3, as DNA: TGTGCCAGCAGTTACTCGATTCCGCCCCATCTATACACCTTC.

This rearrangement joins TRBV4-3 to TRBJ2-1; a possible D gene is TRBD2 (6 bases). CDR1 and CDR2 from the germline V gene are LGHNA and YSLEER. V lost 1 base to trimming and J lost 8 bases, with 9 bases between them. The CDR3 contains 13 residues. The CDR3 protein is CASSQAAGYEQFF. In DNA, the CDR3 is TGCGCCAGCAGCCAAGCAGCGGGCTATGAGCAGTTCTTC.

The chain uses TRBV2 and TRBJ2-3; 9 bases line up with TRBD2. Germline V lookup: CDR1 SNHLY, CDR2 FYNNEI. With V trimmed by 6 bases and J by 3 bases, 4 bases remained unmatched. This CDR3 comprises 14 residues. The CDR3 sequence is CASRGREGTDTQYF. Written as DNA, the CDR3 is TGTGCCAGCAGAGGGCGGGAGGGTACAGATACGCAGTATTTT.

The chain carries TRBV19 and TRBJ2-4, with D perhaps TRBD1 (6 bases). Trimming removed 3 bases from V and 8 bases from J, with 20 bases in between. Germline assignment: CDR1 LNHDA and CDR2 SQIVND (reference sequence). This CDR3 is 16 amino acids long. CDR3: CASSIRGGTPEDIQYF. The CDR3 coding sequence is TGTGCCAGTAGTATCAGAGGGGGAACCCCGGAGGACATTCAGTACTTC.

This chain uses TRBV29-1 with TRBJ1-1; TRBD1 matches 9 bases. The V and J ends lost 4 bases and 5 bases, in that order; junction bases with no gene match: 5. Per the germline V gene, CDR1 is SQVTM and CDR2 is ANQGSEA. The CDR3 totals 13 residues. CDR3 region: CSVVKTGGTEAFF. The CDR3 DNA sequence: TGCAGCGTTGTTAAGACAGGGGGTACTGAAGCTTTCTTT.

The rearrangement links TRBV7-2 to TRBJ1-1, with TRBD1 matching 9 bases. CDR3 length: 13 amino acids. V was clipped by 0 bases and J by 10 bases; unmatched bases: 3. Germline loops: CDR1 SGHTA, CDR2 FQGNSA. The CDR3 spells CASSLAEDRGAFF. CDR3 bases: TGTGCCAGCAGCTTAGCCGAGGACAGGGGAGCTTTCTTT.

The CDR3 spells CASSLASSYNEQFF. Written as DNA, the CDR3 is TGTGCCAGCAGCTTGGCTAGCAGCTACAATGAGCAGTTCTTC. The chain carries TRBV11-3 and TRBJ2-1; possibly TRBD2 for D (5 bases). V lost 3 bases and J 3 bases, leaving 9 bases between the germline ends. Germline-derived CDR1 and CDR2 are SGHNT and YENEEA. CDR3 length: 14 amino acids.

V is TRBV10-1 and J is TRBJ2-7, with 8 bases fitting TRBD2. This CDR3 contains 16 residues. The germline V gene encodes CDR1 WNHNN and CDR2 SYGVQD (reference sequence). V was pared by 0 bases and J by 12 bases, with 16 bases of the junction left unmatched. The CDR3 region has the DNA TGCGCCAGCAGTGAGTCCGTGACTAGCGTGGCCTACGAGTGGTACTTC. Residues: CASSESVTSVAYEWYF.

The V and J genes are TRBV7-2 and TRBJ1-2; the D gene is possibly TRBD1 (5 bases). Germline loops: CDR1 SGHTA, CDR2 FQGNSA. The CDR3 runs to 12 residues. Trimming took 5 bases from V and 8 from J, leaving 12 bases between them. The CDR3: CASSKAGRGYTF. The CDR3 DNA reads as TGTGCCAGCAGCAAGGCAGGGCGCGGCTACACCTTC.

V usage is TRBV7-6 and J usage is TRBJ2-1; a possible D gene is TRBD1 (6 bases). The CDR3 has 15 residues. V gave up 5 bases and J gave up 4 bases, with 15 bases separating them. Germline V lookup: CDR1 SGHVS, CDR2 FNYEAQ. CDR3 sequence: CASSRKRQVYNEQFF. CDR3 coding DNA: TGTGCCAGCAGCCGAAAACGACAGGTGTACAATGAGCAGTTCTTC.